These 11 T cell receptor beta chains were all obtained from the same sample, sequenced in a study of T cells after yellow fever vaccination. MiXCR, run by TCRdb on the 5' RACE reads, gives a single entry per CDR3 protein. The table shows about 210,000 distinct CDR3 sequences, with 6.5% to 7.5% occurring only once. Sequenced here: CD4+ T cells sorted from PBMCs, sampled on the day of the yellow fever booster vaccination. The receptors here all came from a young man who received the YFV17D yellow fever vaccine.

This chain links TRBV12-3 or TRBV12-4 with TRBJ2-7; 11 bases are shared with TRBD2. This CDR3 spans 15 amino acids. V shed 3 bases and J 6 bases; nucleotides not matched to a gene: 7. The CDR3 DNA is TGTGCCAGCAGTTTCCGACTAGCGGGACTTGGCGAGCAGTACTTC. This encodes CASSFRLAGLGEQYF.

This chain joins TRBV7-2 and TRBJ1-6; D gene unclear. V lost 4 bases and J 14 bases, leaving 15 bases between the germline ends. The CDR3 sequence is 13 residues long. The V gene's germline CDR1 is SGHTA and CDR2 FQGNSA. DNA of the CDR3: TGTGCCAGCAGCTCCGTCTCGGCCCTTTCCCTCCACTTT. This translates into CASSSVSALSLHF.

This clonotype occurred many times. A junction end diverges from the germline sequence, so it may reflect a read error. The V call is TRBV30, the J call TRBJ1-2; no clear D gene. This CDR3 spans 11 amino acids. Germline V gives CDR1 GTSNPN, CDR2 SVGIG (reference sequence). The CDR3 sequence is CARRIGAGYTF. CDR3 DNA: TGTGCCCGGAGGATTGGTGCTGGCTACACCTTC.

This clonotype was seen at least ten times. The DNA for the CDR3 is TGTGCCACCCGGCAGGATCCTGAGGTAGAGACCCAGTACTTC. This translates into CATRQDPEVETQYF. The chain carries TRBV10-3 and TRBJ2-5; no definite D call. CDR3 length: 14 residues. Trimming removed 10 bases from V and 4 bases from J, with 19 bases in between. The germline V gene encodes CDR1 ENHRY and CDR2 SYGVKD.

The genes are TRBV14 and TRBJ1-5, with D uncertain. Germline V lookup: CDR1 SGHDN, CDR2 FVKESK. Trimming cost V 4 bases and J 3 bases, with 13 bases left between them. The CDR3 has 15 residues. DNA for the CDR3: TGTGCCAGCAGCCCTAGCCTCCCCCTCAATCAGCCCCAGCATTTT. This gives the protein CASSPSLPLNQPQHF.

This clonotype has only a few counts. This sequence joins TRBV19 and TRBJ2-4; TRBD1 aligns across 8 bases. This CDR3 comprises 17 residues. Germline CDR1 and CDR2: LNHDA and SQIVND (reference sequence). V shed 0 bases and J 1 base; nucleotides not matched to a gene: 5. The CDR3 sequence is CASSIDDRGAAKNIQYF. The CDR3 nucleotides are TGTGCCAGTAGTATAGACGACAGGGGAGCGGCCAAAAACATTCAGTACTTC.

This clonotype was recorded at least ten times. The chain links TRBV5-1 to TRBJ1-5; TRBD1 matches at 9 bases. The V gene end was trimmed by 4 bases and the J gene end by 4 bases; junction bases not matched to a gene: 3. The CDR3 extends over 14 amino acids. CDR1 and CDR2 from the germline V gene are SGHRS and YFSETQ. In DNA form, the CDR3 reads TGCGCCAGCAGCCCCGGACAGGGGAATCAGCCCCAGCATTTT. Encoded protein: CASSPGQGNQPQHF.

There are a few counts of this clonotype. The J gene is TRBJ2-7, the V gene TRBV10-2, with a tentative D call TRBD1 (6 bases). V dropped 7 bases and J dropped 5 bases, with 12 bases sitting between them. Germline CDR1 WSHSY, CDR2 SAAADI. The CDR3 loop spans 12 amino acids. CDR3 sequence: CASTRGVHEQYF. The CDR3 DNA reads TGCGCCAGCACCAGGGGAGTACACGAGCAGTACTTC.

The CDR3 is CASRGNLAGELFF. CDR3 nucleotide sequence: TGTGCCAGCAGAGGGAATTTGGCCGGGGAGCTGTTTTTT. This rearrangement joins TRBV7-3 to TRBJ2-2, with D uncertain. Germline CDR1 is SGHTA and CDR2 is FQGTGA. V dropped 6 bases and J dropped 6 bases, with 11 bases sitting between them. The length of the CDR3 is 13 residues. The full variable domain, its missing parts supplied by reference TRBV7-3 and TRBJ2-2, is GAGVSQTPSNKVTEKGKYVELRCDPISGHTALYWYRQSLGQGPEFLIYFQGTGAADDSGLPNDRFFAVRPEGSVSTLKIQRTERGDSAVYLCASRGNLAGELFFGEGSRLTVL.

This clonotype was found many times. The J gene is TRBJ2-3, the V gene TRBV11-1; D remains unclear. V was trimmed by 5 bases and J by 6 bases, leaving 9 bases between them. Germline CDR1 and CDR2: SGHAT and FQDESV (reference sequence). The CDR3 sequence is 12 residues long. The CDR3 spells CASSIGIDTQYF. For the CDR3, the DNA is TGTGCCAGCAGCATAGGGATTGATACGCAGTATTTT.

The sample holds many counts of this clonotype. The chain uses TRBV2 and TRBJ2-7; TRBD1 matches at 7 bases. The CDR3 is 15 amino acids. The germline gives CDR1 SNHLY, CDR2 FYNNEI. V was pared by 5 bases and J by 2 bases, with 9 bases of the junction left unmatched. The CDR3 here is CASSRQGTDPYEQYF. In nucleotides, the CDR3 is TGTGCCAGCAGTAGGCAAGGGACAGATCCCTACGAGCAGTACTTC.